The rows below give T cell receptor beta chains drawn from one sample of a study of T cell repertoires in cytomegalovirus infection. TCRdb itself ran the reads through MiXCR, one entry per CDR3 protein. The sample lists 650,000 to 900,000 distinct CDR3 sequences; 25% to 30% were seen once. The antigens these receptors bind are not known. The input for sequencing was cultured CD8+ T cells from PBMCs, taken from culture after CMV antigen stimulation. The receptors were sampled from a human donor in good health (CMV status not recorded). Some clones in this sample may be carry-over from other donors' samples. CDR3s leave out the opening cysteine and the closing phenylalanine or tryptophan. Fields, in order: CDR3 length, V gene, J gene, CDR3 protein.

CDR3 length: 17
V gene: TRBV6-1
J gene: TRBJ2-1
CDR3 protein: ASSEGGSGGAGSYNEQF

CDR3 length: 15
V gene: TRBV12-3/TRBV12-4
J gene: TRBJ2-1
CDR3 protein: ASSLGLAGWMGNEQF

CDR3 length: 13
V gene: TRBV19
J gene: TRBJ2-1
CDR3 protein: ASSIGLADYNEQF

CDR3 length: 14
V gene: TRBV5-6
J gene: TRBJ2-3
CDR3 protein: ASSLGGGAGADTQY

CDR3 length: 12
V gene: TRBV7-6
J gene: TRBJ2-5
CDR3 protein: ASSATRGSETQY

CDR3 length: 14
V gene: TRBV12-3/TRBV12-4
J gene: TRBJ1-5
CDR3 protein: ASSLAATTRNQPQH

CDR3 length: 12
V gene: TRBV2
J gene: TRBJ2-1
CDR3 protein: ASSEGPGLDEQF

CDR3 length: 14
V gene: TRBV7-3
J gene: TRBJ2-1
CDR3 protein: ASSLKGSSGNNEQF

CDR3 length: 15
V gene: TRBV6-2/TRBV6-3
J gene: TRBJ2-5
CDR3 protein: ASTPIRRDYGQETQY

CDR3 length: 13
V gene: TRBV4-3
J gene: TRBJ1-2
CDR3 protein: ASSQAGDARDGYT

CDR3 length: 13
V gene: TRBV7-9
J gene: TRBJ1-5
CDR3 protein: ASSPPGQAGEPQH

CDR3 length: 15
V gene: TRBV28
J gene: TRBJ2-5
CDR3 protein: ASSSPGGGHEWGTQY

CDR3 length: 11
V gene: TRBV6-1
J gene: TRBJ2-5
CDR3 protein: AGSQTDQETQY

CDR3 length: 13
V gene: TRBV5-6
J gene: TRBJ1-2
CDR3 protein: ASSFSGGWYYGYT

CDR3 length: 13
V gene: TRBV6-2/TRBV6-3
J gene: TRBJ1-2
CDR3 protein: ASSGPEVFYYGYT

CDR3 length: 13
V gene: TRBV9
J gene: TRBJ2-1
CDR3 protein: ASSVAGQLYNEQF

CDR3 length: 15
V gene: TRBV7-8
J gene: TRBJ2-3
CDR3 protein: ASSYYPPGEHTDTQY

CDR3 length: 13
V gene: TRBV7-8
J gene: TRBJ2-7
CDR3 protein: ASSLEGARIYEQY

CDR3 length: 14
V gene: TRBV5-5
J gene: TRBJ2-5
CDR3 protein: ASTLIAGGLQETQY